This is a list of T cell receptor beta chains from one sample in a study of Graves' ophthalmopathy and Graves' hyperthyroidism. TCRdb recomputed calls from the multiplex PCR reads with MiXCR, one row per CDR3 protein. There are about 380,000 distinct CDR3 sequences in the sample; about 16% occur only once, and 5.5% to 8% lies in the top ten. Sequenced sample: peripheral blood. The receptor set was obtained from a woman between 18 and 29 years old with stable Graves' hyperthyroidism. Each CDR3 is given with its conserved first and last residue. The order of the fields is clone size, V gene, J gene, D gene, CDR3 protein, CDR3 DNA. The D gene is left open where the match is weak. A clone size is listed for some rows: how often the clone was seen (once, few, many), or a class if it is expanded.

NA,TRBV6-1,TRBJ1-2,NA,CASSEVTANSYGYTF,TGTGCCAGCAGTGAAGTCACCGCCAATAGCTATGGCTACACCTTC
many,TRBV6-5,TRBJ1-3,NA,CASSYRREGNTIYF,TGTGCCAGCAGTTACCGCAGGGAGGGAAACACCATATATTTT
many,TRBV6-5,TRBJ1-2,NA,CASSRSEGYTF,TGTGCCAGCAGTCGGTCAGAAGGCTACACCTTC
many,TRBV19,TRBJ1-6,TRBD1,CASSTTGVPPLHF,TGTGCCAGTAGTACAACAGGGGTTCCACCCCTCCACTTT
many,TRBV11-2,TRBJ1-2,NA,CASSSYSKANYGYTF,TGTGCCAGCAGCTCGTACAGCAAAGCTAACTATGGCTACACCTTC
many,TRBV7-9,TRBJ1-1,NA,CASTQAAGATEAFF,TGTGCCAGCACTCAGGCAGCGGGTGCCACTGAAGCTTTCTTT
many,TRBV11-2,TRBJ2-2,NA,CASSTGRSFANTGELFF,TGTGCCAGCAGCACCGGGAGATCTTTCGCGAACACCGGGGAGCTGTTTTTT
NA,TRBV11-3,TRBJ2-7,NA,CASSFDGTTYEQYF,TGTGCCAGCAGCTTCGACGGGACAACCTACGAGCAGTACTTC
once,TRBV6-1,TRBJ2-7,TRBD1,CASLLPGTGGSEQYF,TGTGCCAGTCTTTTACCCGGGACAGGGGGTTCTGAGCAGTACTTC
NA,TRBV7-9,TRBJ2-7,NA,CASSLASVFYEQYF,TGTGCCAGCAGCTTAGCTTCCGTTTTCTACGAGCAGTACTTC
many,TRBV11-3,TRBJ2-5,TRBD2,CASSLAAPGGTQYF,TGTGCCAGCAGCCTCGCCGCCCCGGGAGGGACCCAGTACTTC
many,TRBV19,TRBJ1-2,NA,CASSIARGEYGYTF,TGTGCCAGTAGTATAGCCAGGGGCGAGTATGGCTACACCTTC
once,TRBV24-1,TRBJ2-2,NA,CATSDLVGESPGELFF,TGTGCCACCAGTGATTTGGTTGGGGAATCTCCCGGGGAGCTGTTTTTT
NA,TRBV19,TRBJ1-1,TRBD1,CASTTGGTEAFF,TGTGCCAGTACCACAGGGGGCACTGAAGCTTTCTTT
NA,TRBV6-1,TRBJ1-1,TRBD1,CASSPGGGSRDTEAFF,TGTGCCAGCAGCCCAGGGGGAGGGTCTCGGGACACTGAAGCTTTCTTT
many,TRBV6-1,TRBJ1-2,NA,CASSEALRARSYYGYTF,TGTGCCAGCAGTGAAGCGCTTCGAGCCCGGAGTTACTATGGCTACACCTTC
few,TRBV4-1,TRBJ1-2,NA,CASSQAWGGGYGCTF,TGCGCCAGCAGCCAAGCCTGGGGAGGAGGTTATGGCTGCACCTTC
many,TRBV27,TRBJ1-2,NA,CASSLSEGIYGYTF,TGTGCCAGCAGTTTAAGTGAGGGGATCTATGGCTACACCTTC
NA,TRBV12-3/TRBV12-4,TRBJ2-3,NA,CASSLGGRGVLADTQYF,TGTGCCAGCAGTTTGGGGGGGCGCGGGGTTCTCGCAGATACGCAGTATTTT
many,TRBV11-2,TRBJ1-1,NA,CASSLEGSPGAEAFF,TGTGCCAGCAGCTTAGAGGGAAGTCCAGGGGCTGAAGCTTTCTTT
many,TRBV12-5,TRBJ1-1,NA,CASGLVLTNTEAFF,TGTGCTAGTGGTTTGGTATTGACGAACACTGAAGCTTTCTTT
many,TRBV6-1,TRBJ2-2,NA,CASSEDQAITGELFF,TGTGCCAGCAGTGAAGATCAGGCCATCACCGGGGAGCTGTTTTTT
many,TRBV28,TRBJ2-7,NA,CASSFDDREASRQYF,TGTGCCAGCAGTTTTGACGACAGGGAGGCGTCAAGGCAGTACTTC
NA,TRBV19,TRBJ2-4,TRBD1,CASSVYRGRDIKYF,TGTGCCAGTAGTGTGTACAGGGGGCGAGACATTAAGTACTTC
many,TRBV5-5,TRBJ1-6,NA,CASSLLESPLHF,TGTGCCAGCAGCTTGCTCGAGTCACCCCTCCACTTT
many,TRBV7-2,TRBJ2-7,NA,CASSPWGGPYEQYF,TGTGCCAGCAGCCCCTGGGGCGGGCCTTACGAGCAGTACTTC
many,TRBV20-1,TRBJ2-5,NA,CSARVDGGGETQYF,TGCAGTGCTAGAGTTGACGGGGGCGGTGAGACCCAGTACTTC
NA,TRBV11-1,TRBJ2-5,TRBD2,CASSHEGLAGVFQETQYF,TGTGCCAGCAGCCATGAAGGACTAGCGGGGGTGTTCCAAGAGACCCAGTACTTC
many,TRBV7-6,TRBJ1-1,NA,CASSSAAGMNTEAFF,TGTGCCAGCAGCTCCGCCGCGGGAATGAACACTGAAGCTTTCTTT
NA,TRBV9,TRBJ1-1,TRBD1,CASSVPPTGVNTEAFF,TGTGCCAGCAGCGTCCCCCCGACAGGGGTGAACACTGAAGCTTTCTTT
many,TRBV12-3/TRBV12-4,TRBJ2-7,NA,CASRTRGYEQYF,TGTGCCAGCCGTACCAGGGGCTACGAGCAGTACTTC
many,TRBV11-3,TRBJ1-2,NA,CASSLGGLESHSYTF,TGTGCCAGCAGCTTAGGGGGATTGGAGAGCCACAGCTACACCTTC
many,TRBV2,TRBJ2-7,TRBD2,CASSVVAGGYTEQYF,TGTGCCAGCAGTGTAGTGGCGGGGGGATATACGGAGCAGTACTTC